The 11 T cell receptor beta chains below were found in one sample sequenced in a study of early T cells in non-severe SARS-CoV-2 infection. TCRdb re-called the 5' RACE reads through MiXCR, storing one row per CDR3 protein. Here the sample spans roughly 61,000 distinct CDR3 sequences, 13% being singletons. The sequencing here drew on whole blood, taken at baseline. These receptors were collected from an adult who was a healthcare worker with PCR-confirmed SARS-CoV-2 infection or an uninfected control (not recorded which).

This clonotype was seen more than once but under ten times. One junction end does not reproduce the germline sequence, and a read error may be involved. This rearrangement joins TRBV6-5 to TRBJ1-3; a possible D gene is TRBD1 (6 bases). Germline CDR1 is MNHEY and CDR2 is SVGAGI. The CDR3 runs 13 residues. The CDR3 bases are TGTGCCAGCACGGGGGGCTCTGAAAACACCATATATTTT. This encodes CASTGGSENTIYF.

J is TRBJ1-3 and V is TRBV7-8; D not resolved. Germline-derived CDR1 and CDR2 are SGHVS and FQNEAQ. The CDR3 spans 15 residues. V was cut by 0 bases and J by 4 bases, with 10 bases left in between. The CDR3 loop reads CASSLASQPGNTIYF. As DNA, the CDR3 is TGTGCCAGCAGCTTAGCGAGCCAACCCGGAAACACCATATATTTT.

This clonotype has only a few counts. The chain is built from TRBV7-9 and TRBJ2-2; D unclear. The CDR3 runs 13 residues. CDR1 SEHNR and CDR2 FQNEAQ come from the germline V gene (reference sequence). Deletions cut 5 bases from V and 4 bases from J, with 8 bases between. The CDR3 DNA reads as TGTGCCAGCAGCCGCCGGAGCACCGGGGAGCTGTTTTTT. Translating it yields CASSRRSTGELFF.

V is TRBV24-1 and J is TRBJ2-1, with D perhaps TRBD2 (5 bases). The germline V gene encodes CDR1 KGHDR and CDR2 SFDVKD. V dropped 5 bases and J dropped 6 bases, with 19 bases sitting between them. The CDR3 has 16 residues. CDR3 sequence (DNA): TGTGCCACCAGTGTTGTCAAGGACGGGGAAACCAATGAGCAGTTCTTC. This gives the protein CATSVVKDGETNEQFF.

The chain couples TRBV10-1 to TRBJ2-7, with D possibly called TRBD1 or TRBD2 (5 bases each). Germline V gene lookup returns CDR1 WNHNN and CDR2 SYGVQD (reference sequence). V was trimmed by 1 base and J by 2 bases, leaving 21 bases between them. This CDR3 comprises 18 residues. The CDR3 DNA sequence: TGCGCCAGCAGTGAGTATGTCAGGGAGTACCTTCGGGCCTACGAGCAGTACTTC. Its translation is CASSEYVREYLRAYEQYF.

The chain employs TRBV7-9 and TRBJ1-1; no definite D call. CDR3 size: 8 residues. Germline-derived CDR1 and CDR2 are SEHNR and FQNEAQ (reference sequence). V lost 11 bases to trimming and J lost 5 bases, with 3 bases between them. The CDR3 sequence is CALTEAFF. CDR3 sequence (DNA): TGTGCCCTTACTGAAGCTTTCTTT.

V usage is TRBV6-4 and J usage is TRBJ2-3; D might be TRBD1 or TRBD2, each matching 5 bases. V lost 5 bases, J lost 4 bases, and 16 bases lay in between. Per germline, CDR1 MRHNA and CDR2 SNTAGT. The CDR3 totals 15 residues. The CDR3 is CASSLEGAGADTQYF. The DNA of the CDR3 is TGTGCCAGCAGTCTCGAAGGGGCGGGTGCAGATACGCAGTATTTT.

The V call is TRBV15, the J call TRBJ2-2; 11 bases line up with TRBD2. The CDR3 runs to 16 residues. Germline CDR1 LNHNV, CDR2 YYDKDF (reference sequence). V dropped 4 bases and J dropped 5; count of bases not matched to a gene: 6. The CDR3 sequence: CATSIAGGGFTGELFF. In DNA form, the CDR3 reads TGTGCCACCAGCATAGCGGGAGGGGGATTTACCGGGGAGCTGTTTTTT.

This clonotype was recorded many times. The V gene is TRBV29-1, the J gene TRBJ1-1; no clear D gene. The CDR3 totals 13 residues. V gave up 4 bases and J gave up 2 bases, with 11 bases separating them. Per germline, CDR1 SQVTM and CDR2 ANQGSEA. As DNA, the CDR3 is TGCAGCGTTGTTCGAGGACGCAACACTGAAGCTTTCTTT. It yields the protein CSVVRGRNTEAFF.

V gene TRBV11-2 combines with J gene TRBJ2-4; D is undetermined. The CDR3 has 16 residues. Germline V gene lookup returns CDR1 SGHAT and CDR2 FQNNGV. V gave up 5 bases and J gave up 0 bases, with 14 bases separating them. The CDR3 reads CASSLYYELAKNIQYF. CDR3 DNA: TGTGCCAGCAGCCTATACTACGAACTAGCCAAAAACATTCAGTACTTC. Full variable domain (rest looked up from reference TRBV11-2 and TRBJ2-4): EAGVAQSPRYKIIEKRQSVAFWCNPISGHATLYWYQQILGQGPKLLIQFQNNGVVDDSQLPKDRFSAERLKGVDSTLKIQPAKLEDSAVYLCASSLYYELAKNIQYFGAGTRLSVL.

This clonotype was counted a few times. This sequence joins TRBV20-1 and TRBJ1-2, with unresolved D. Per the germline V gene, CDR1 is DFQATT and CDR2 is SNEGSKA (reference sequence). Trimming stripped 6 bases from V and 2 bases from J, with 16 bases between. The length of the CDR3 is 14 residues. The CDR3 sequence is CSAKEQPSNYGYTF. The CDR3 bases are TGCAGTGCCAAAGAACAGCCATCCAACTATGGCTACACCTTC.